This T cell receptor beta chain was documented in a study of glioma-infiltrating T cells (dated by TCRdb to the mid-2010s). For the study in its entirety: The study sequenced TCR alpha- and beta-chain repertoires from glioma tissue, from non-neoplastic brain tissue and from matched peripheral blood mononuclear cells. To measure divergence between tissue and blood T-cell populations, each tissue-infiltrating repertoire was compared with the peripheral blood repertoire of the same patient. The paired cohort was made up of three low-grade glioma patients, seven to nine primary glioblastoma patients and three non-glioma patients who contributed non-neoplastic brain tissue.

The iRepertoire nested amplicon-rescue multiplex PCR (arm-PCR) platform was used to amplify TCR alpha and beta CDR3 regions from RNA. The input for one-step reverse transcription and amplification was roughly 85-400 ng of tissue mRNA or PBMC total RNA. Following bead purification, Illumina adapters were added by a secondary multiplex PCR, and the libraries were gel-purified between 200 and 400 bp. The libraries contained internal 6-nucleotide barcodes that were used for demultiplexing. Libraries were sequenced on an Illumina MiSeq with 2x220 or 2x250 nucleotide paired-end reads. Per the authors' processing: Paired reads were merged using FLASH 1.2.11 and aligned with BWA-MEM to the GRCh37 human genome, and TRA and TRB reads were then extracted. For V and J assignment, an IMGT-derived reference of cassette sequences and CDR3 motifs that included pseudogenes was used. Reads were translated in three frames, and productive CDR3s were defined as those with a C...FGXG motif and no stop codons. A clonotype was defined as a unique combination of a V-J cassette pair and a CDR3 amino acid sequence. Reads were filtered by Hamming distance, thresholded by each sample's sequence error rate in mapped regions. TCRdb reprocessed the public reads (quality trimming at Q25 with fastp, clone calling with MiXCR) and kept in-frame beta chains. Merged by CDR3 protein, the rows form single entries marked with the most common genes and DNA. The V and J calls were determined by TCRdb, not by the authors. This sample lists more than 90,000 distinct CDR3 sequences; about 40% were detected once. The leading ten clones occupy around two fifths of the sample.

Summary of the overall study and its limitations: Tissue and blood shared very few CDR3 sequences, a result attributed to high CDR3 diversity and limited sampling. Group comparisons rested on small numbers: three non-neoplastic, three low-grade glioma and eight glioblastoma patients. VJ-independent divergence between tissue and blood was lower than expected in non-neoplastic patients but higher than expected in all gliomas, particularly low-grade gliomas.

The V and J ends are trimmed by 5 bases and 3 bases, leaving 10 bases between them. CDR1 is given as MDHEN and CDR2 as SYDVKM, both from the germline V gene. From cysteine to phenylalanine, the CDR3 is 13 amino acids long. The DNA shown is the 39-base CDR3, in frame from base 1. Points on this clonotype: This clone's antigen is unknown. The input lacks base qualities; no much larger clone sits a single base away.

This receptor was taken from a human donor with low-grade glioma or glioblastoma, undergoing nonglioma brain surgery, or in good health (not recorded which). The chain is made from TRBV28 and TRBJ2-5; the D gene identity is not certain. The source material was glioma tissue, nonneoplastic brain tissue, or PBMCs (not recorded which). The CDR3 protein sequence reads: CASSRDPEETQYF. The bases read TGTGCCAGCAGTCGAGATCCGGAAGAGACCCAGTACTTC. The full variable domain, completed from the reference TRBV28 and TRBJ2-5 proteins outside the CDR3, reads DVKVTQSSRYLVKRTGEKVFLECVQDMDHENMFWYRQDPGLGLRLIYFSYDVKMKEKGDIPEGYSVSREKKERFSLILESASTNQTSMYLCASSRDPEETQYFGPGTRLLVL.